A single sample gave rise to the 21 T cell receptor beta chains below, sequenced in a study of cytomegalovirus exposure and HLA in healthy donors. PCR primers comprised 60 Vbeta and 13 Jbeta primers. Clones were read by immunoSEQ multiplex PCR, and TCRdb kept only the in-frame ones, dropping some. In the table there are about 160,000 clones, about four fifths of which are singletons. Sequenced: PBMCs. Receptor source: a male donor in good health and CMV-seropositive.

The J gene is TRBJ1-2, the V gene TRBV20-1; D may be TRBD1 (6 bases). Trimming removed 3 bases at V and 8 bases at J, with 10 bases between. Per the germline V gene, CDR1 is DFQATT and CDR2 is SNEGSKA (reference sequence). The CDR3 consists of 11 residues. In DNA form, the CDR3 reads TGCAGTGCTAGTCACAGGGACGGCTACACCTTC. It yields the protein CSASHRDGYTF.

The J gene is TRBJ1-3, the V gene TRBV5-1, with D tentatively TRBD1 (6 bases). Germline V gene sequence: CDR1 SGHRS, CDR2 YFSETQ. This CDR3 is built from 13 residues. Trimming stripped 4 bases from V and 4 bases from J, with 9 bases between. DNA of the CDR3: TGCGCCAGCAGCCTAGGGGGAGGAAACACCATATATTTT. This encodes CASSLGGGNTIYF.

This clone occurred a few times. The gene calls are TRBV7-8 and TRBJ2-1; TRBD2 might be the D (6 bases). The CDR3 is 14 residues long. The V gene lost 5 bases and the J gene lost 8 bases, with 16 bases spanning the gap. CDR1 is SGHVS, CDR2 FQNEAQ, per germline. CDR3: CASSQRVARHEQFF. CDR3 coding DNA: TGTGCCAGCAGCCAGCGGGTGGCGCGCCATGAGCAGTTCTTC.

This clone has at least ten counts. The CDR3 DNA follows: TGTGCCAGCAGTGAATCAGGGATTCAGCCCCAGCATTTT. This sequence encodes CASSESGIQPQHF. The rearrangement links TRBV25-1 to TRBJ1-5; perhaps TRBD1 as D (5 bases). CDR3 size: 13 residues. Between the trimmed V and J ends, which lost 1 base and 6 bases, there was a span of 7 bases. CDR1 MGHDK and CDR2 SYGVNS come from the germline V gene.

A single count supports this clone. V and J are TRBV28 and TRBJ2-1; D not resolved. CDR3 length equals 11 residues. V lost 6 bases and J lost 9, with 9 bases in between. The germline CDR1 and CDR2 sequences are MDHEN and SYDVKM. The CDR3 nucleotides are TGTGCCAGCAGCATACCCGGTGAGCAGTTCTTC. Residues: CASSIPGEQFF.

The V and J genes are TRBV5-6 and TRBJ1-1; D is perhaps TRBD1 (5 bases). V dropped 2 bases and J dropped 4 bases, with 9 bases sitting between them. The CDR3 is 13 amino acids. Germline-derived CDR1 and CDR2 are SGHDT and YYEEEE. The CDR3 here is CASSLSGPTEAFF. The CDR3 coding sequence is TGTGCCAGCAGCTTATCAGGGCCCACTGAAGCTTTCTTT.

The chain has TRBV7-2 and TRBJ2-6; TRBD1 might be the D (6 bases). The germline V gene has CDR1 SGHTA and CDR2 FQGNSA. This CDR3 has 17 residues. V lost 8 bases and J 2 bases, leaving 19 bases between the germline ends. The CDR3 region has the DNA TGTGCCAGCGTAGTTGGGGGCGCAGCCCCTGGGGCCAACGTCCTGACTTTC. This sequence encodes CASVVGGAAPGANVLTF.

CDR3 residues: CASSISRNTEAFF. CDR3 nucleotides: TGTGCCAGTAGTATCTCCAGGAACACTGAAGCTTTCTTT. The V call is TRBV19, the J call TRBJ1-1; no clear D. The CDR3 is 13 residues long. The ends were cut back, 3 bases at V and 1 base at J, with 6 bases in the middle. Germline V gene sequence: CDR1 LNHDA, CDR2 SQIVND (reference sequence).

J is TRBJ2-6 and V is TRBV27, with TRBD1 matching over 8 bases. V gave up 3 bases and J gave up 0 bases; unmatched junction bases: 7. CDR1 is MNHEY and CDR2 is SMNVEV in the germline V gene (reference sequence). The CDR3 consists of 18 residues. CDR3 residues: CASSFFGQGFSGANVLTF. As DNA, the CDR3 is TGTGCCAGCAGTTTTTTCGGACAGGGCTTCTCTGGGGCCAACGTCCTGACTTTC.

J is TRBJ1-3 and V is TRBV27; weak D call: TRBD1 (6 bases). Trimming stripped 3 bases from V and 2 bases from J, with 8 bases between. The germline V gene encodes CDR1 MNHEY and CDR2 SMNVEV (reference sequence). CDR3 length equals 14 residues. The CDR3 sequence: CASSFQGPGNTIYF. The CDR3 DNA sequence: TGTGCCAGCAGTTTCCAGGGGCCTGGAAACACCATATATTTT.

The rearrangement uses TRBV30 and TRBJ1-1; D not resolved. V gave up 0 bases and J gave up 1 base, with 9 bases separating them. The germline gives CDR1 GTSNPN, CDR2 SVGIG (reference sequence). This CDR3 contains 14 residues. The CDR3 DNA reads as TGTGCCTGGAGTGTACTGGGCCGGAACACTGAAGCTTTCTTT. Translation gives CAWSVLGRNTEAFF.

The chain links TRBV5-4 to TRBJ1-2; 7 positions agree with TRBD1. CDR3 length: 13 amino acids. Germline V CDR1 and CDR2: SGHNT, YYREEE (reference sequence). Germline trimming cut 3 bases from V and 5 bases from J; bases unmatched to any gene: 4. The CDR3 bases are TGTGCCAGCAGCTCCGGACAGGCTTATGGCTACACCTTC. It yields the protein CASSSGQAYGYTF. The full variable domain, its missing parts supplied by reference TRBV5-4 and TRBJ1-2, is ETGVTQSPTHLIKTRGQQVTLRCSSQSGHNTVSWYQQALGQGPQFIFQYYREEENGRGNFPPRFSGLQFPNYSSELNVNALELDDSALYLCASSSGQAYGYTFGSGTRLTVV.

The chain links TRBV4-3 to TRBJ1-2; D possibly corresponds to TRBD1 (5 bases). Deletions cut 4 bases from V and 3 bases from J, with 18 bases between. CDR1 is LGHNA and CDR2 is YSLEER in the germline V gene. CDR3 length: 16 residues. The CDR3: CASSPRREGDYYGYTF. CDR3 nucleotide sequence: TGCGCCAGCAGCCCGCGGCGAGAAGGGGATTACTATGGCTACACCTTC.

J is TRBJ1-2 and V is TRBV7-9; the D is unclear. CDR1 and CDR2 (germline): SEHNR, FQNEAQ (reference sequence). This CDR3 region has 16 residues. Trimming removed 5 bases at V and 6 bases at J, with 22 bases between. CDR3 amino acids: CASSHNIGVQKNGYTF. In DNA, the CDR3 is TGTGCCAGCAGCCACAATATCGGGGTTCAGAAGAATGGCTACACCTTC.

This chain links TRBV29-1 with TRBJ1-2, with TRBD1 matching over 8 bases. The trim removed 4 bases at V and 3 bases at J, leaving 4 bases unmatched. The length of the CDR3 is 13 residues. Per the germline V gene, CDR1 is SQVTM and CDR2 is ANQGSEA. The CDR3 sequence: CSVGRGRDYGYTF. The CDR3 DNA follows: TGCAGCGTTGGCAGGGGGCGCGACTATGGCTACACCTTC.

The J gene is TRBJ1-2, the V gene TRBV10-3; 9 bases line up with TRBD1. Germline loops: CDR1 ENHRY, CDR2 SYGVKD. Losses at the gene ends were 6 bases for V and 4 bases for J; bases not matched to a gene: 15. The CDR3 totals 17 residues. For the CDR3, the DNA is TGTGCCATCAGGCAGACCCTAACAGGGGGCTATGGCTATGGCTACACCTTC. Protein product: CAIRQTLTGGYGYGYTF.

This clone was seen a few times. The J gene is TRBJ1-2, the V gene TRBV4-1; TRBD1 matches at 7 bases. CDR1 and CDR2 (germline): MGHRA, YSYEKL. V lost 0 bases to trimming and J lost 8 bases; unmatched junction nucleotides: 9. The CDR3 covers 15 residues. As DNA, the CDR3 is TGCGCCAGCAGCCAAGACAGACAGGGATGGGAAGGCTACACCTTC. This sequence encodes CASSQDRQGWEGYTF.

This clone occurred a few times. The rearrangement links TRBV30 to TRBJ2-7; perhaps TRBD1 as D (6 bases). The CDR3 runs 14 residues. V lost 5 bases to trimming and J lost 3 bases, with 17 bases between them. Germline V gene data show CDR1 as GTSNPN and CDR2 as SVGIG (reference sequence). The CDR3 region has the DNA TGTGCCTGGGCCGCGACTCAAGGGGGCTACGAGCAGTACTTC. It codes for CAWAATQGGYEQYF.

The rearrangement links TRBV4-1 to TRBJ1-2; possibly TRBD1 for D (6 bases). There are 16 residues in the CDR3. With 1 base removed from V and 3 bases from J, the gap between germline ends came to 15 bases. The V gene's germline CDR1 is MGHRA and CDR2 YSYEKL. The CDR3, as DNA: TGCGCCAGCAGCCAAGTCGGGCCGAAGGGGGACTATGGCTACACCTTC. This sequence encodes CASSQVGPKGDYGYTF.

The V and J genes are TRBV6-5 and TRBJ2-2, with 10 bases fitting TRBD1. Germline CDR1 is MNHEY and CDR2 is SVGAGI. J was trimmed by 4 bases and V by 6 bases; bases with no gene match: 5. There are 15 residues in the CDR3. CDR3 region: CASRGRTGGTGELFF. DNA for the CDR3: TGTGCCAGCAGGGGGCGGACAGGGGGCACCGGGGAGCTGTTTTTT.

The rearrangement links TRBV6-5 to TRBJ1-1; perhaps TRBD1 as D (5 bases). CDR3 length: 13 amino acids. V was pared by 8 bases and J by 0 bases, with 10 bases between. Per germline, CDR1 MNHEY and CDR2 SVGAGI. As DNA, the CDR3 is TGTGCCAGCTTCCGACAGCTGAACACTGAAGCTTTCTTT. Residues: CASFRQLNTEAFF.